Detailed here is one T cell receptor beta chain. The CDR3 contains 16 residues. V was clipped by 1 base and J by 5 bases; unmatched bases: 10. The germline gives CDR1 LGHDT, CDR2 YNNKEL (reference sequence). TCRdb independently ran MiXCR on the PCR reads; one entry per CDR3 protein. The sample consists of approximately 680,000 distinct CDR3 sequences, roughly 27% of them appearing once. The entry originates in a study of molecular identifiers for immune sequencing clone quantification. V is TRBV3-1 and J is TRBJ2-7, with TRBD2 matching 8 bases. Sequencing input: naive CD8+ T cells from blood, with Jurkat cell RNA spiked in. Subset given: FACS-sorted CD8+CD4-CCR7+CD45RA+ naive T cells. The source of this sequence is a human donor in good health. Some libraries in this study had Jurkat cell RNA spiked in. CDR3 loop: CASSQVKRAGAHEQYF. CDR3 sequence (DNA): TGTGCCAGCAGCCAAGTAAAAAGAGCGGGAGCCCACGAGCAGTACTTC.